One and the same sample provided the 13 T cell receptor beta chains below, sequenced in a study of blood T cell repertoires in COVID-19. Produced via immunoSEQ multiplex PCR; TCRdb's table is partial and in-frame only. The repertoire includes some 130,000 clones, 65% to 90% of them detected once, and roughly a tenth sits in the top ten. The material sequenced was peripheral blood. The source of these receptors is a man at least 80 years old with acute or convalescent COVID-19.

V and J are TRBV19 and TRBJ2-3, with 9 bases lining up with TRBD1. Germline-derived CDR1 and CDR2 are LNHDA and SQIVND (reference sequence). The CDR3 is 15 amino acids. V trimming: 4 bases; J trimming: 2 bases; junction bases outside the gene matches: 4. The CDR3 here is CASSKGQGNTDTQYF. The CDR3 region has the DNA TGTGCCAGTAGTAAAGGACAGGGGAACACAGATACGCAGTATTTT.

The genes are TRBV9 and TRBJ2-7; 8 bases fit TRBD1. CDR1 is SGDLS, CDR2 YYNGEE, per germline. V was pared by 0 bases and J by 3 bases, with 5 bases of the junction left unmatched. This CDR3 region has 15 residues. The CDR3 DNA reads TGTGCCAGCAGCGTAGCTGTGGGGACAGGCTACGAGCAGTACTTC. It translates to CASSVAVGTGYEQYF.

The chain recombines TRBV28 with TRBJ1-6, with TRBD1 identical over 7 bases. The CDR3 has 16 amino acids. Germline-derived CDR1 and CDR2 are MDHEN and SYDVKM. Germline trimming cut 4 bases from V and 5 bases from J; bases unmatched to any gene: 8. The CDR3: CASSSAGTANNSPLHF. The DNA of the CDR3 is TGTGCCAGCAGTTCAGCCGGGACAGCCAATAATTCACCCCTCCACTTT.

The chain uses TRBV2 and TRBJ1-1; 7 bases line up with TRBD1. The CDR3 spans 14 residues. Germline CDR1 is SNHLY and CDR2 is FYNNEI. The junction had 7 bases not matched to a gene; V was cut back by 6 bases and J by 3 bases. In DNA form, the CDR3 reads TGTGCCAGCAGCCCAAGACAGGGCGACACTGAAGCTTTCTTT. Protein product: CASSPRQGDTEAFF.

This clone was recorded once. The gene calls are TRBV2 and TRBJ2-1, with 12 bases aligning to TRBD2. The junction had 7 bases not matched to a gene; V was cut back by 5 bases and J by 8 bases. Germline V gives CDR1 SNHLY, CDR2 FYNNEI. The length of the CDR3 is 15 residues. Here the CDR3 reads CASSTSGGSPDEQFF. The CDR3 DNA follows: TGTGCCAGCAGTACTAGCGGGGGGTCTCCGGATGAGCAGTTCTTC.

The CDR3 coding sequence is TGCGCCAGCAGCCAAGAGGACAGGGTTTTTGCTGGCTACACCTTC. This gives the protein CASSQEDRVFAGYTF. This sequence joins TRBV4-1 and TRBJ1-2; 8 positions agree with TRBD1. The CDR3 has 15 residues. Trimming cost V 0 bases and J 7 bases; bases outside gene matches: 7. The V gene's germline CDR1 is MGHRA and CDR2 YSYEKL.

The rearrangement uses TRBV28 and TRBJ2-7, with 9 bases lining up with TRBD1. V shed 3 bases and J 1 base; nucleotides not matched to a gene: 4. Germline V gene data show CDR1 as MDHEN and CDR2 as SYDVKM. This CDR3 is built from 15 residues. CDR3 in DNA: TGTGCCAGCAGTTTTAGGGACAGGGTTTCCTACGAGCAGTACTTC. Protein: CASSFRDRVSYEQYF.

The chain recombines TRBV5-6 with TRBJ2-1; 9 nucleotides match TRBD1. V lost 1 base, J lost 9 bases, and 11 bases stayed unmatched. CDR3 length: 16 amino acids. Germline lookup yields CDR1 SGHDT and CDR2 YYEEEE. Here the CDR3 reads CASSLRITGGAGEQFF. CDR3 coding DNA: TGTGCCAGCAGCTTGCGGATAACAGGGGGCGCTGGTGAGCAGTTCTTC.

The CDR3 loop is CASSPRTGYGYTF. CDR3 coding DNA: TGTGCCAGCAGTCCCCGGACTGGCTATGGCTACACCTTC. The chain links TRBV6-5 to TRBJ1-2; no definite D call. Germline CDR1 MNHEY, CDR2 SVGAGI. The CDR3 sequence is 13 residues long. Trimming removed 5 bases from V and 4 bases from J, with 11 bases in between.

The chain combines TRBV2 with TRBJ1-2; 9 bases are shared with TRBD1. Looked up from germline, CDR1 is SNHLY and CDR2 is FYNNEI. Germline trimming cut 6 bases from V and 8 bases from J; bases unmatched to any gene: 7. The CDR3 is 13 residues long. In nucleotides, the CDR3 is TGTGCCAGCAGACTACAGGGGGCTGAGGGCTACACCTTC. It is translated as CASRLQGAEGYTF.

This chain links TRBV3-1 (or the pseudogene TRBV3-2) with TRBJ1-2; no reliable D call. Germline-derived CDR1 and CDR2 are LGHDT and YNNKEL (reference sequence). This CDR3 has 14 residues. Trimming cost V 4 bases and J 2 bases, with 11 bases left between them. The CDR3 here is CASSPTAGNYGYTF. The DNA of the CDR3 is TGTGCCAGCAGCCCTACCGCGGGAAACTATGGCTACACCTTC.

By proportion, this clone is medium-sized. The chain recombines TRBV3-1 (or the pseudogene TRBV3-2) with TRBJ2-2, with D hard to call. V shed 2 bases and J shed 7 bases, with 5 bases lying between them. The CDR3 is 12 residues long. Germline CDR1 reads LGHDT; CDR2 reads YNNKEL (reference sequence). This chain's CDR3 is CASSQPNGELFF. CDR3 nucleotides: TGTGCCAGCAGCCAACCCAACGGGGAGCTGTTTTTT.

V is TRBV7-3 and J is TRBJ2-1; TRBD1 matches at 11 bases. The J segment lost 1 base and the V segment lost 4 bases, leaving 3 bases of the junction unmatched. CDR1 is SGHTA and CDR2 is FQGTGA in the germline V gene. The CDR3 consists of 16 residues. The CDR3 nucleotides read TGTGCCAGCAGCTCCGGGACAGGGGGGTCCTACAATGAGCAGTTCTTC. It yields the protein CASSSGTGGSYNEQFF. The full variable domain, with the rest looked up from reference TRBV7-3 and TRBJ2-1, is GAGVSQTPSNKVTEKGKYVELRCDPISGHTALYWYRQSLGQGPEFLIYFQGTGAADDSGLPNDRFFAVRPEGSVSTLKIQRTERGDSAVYLCASSSGTGGSYNEQFFGPGTRLTVL.